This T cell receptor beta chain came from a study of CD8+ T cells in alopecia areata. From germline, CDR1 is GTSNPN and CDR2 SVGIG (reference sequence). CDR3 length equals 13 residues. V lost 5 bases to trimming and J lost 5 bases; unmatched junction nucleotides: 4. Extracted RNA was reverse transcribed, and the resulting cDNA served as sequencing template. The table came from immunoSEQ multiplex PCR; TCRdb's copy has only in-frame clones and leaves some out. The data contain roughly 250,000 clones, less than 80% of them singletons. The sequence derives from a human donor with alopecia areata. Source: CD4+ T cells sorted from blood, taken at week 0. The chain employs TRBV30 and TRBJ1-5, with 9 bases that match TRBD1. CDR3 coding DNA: TGTGCCTGGGCCGACAGGGGGGATCAGCCCCAGCATTTT. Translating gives CAWADRGDQPQHF. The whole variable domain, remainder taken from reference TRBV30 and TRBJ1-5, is SQTIHQWPATLVQPVGSPLSLECTVEGTSNPNLYWYRQAAGRGLQLLFYSVGIGQISSEVPQNLSASRPQDRQFILSSKKLLLSDSGFYLCAWADRGDQPQHFGDGTRLSIL.